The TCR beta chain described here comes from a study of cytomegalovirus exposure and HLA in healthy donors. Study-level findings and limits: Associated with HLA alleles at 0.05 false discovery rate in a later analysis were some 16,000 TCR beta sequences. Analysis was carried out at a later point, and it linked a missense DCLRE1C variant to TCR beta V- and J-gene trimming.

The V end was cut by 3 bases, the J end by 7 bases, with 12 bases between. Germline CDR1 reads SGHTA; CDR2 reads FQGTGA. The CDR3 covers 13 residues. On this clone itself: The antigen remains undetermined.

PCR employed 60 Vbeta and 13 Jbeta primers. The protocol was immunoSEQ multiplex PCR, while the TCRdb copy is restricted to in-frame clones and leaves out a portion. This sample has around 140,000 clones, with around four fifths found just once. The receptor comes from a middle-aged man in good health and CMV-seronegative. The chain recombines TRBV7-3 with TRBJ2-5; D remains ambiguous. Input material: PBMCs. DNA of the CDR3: TGTGCCAGCAGCTTGACTCCCCGCGGGACCCAGTACTTC. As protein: CASSLTPRGTQYF.